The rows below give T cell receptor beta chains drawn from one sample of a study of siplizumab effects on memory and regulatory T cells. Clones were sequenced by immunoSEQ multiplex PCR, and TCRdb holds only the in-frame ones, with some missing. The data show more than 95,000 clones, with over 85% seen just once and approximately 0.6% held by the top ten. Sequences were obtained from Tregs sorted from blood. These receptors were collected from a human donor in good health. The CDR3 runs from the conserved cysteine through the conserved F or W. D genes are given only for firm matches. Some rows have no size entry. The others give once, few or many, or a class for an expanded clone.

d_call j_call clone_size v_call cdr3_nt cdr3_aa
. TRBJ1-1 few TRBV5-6 TGTGCCAGCAACGACCTGGGTCGGGCTTTCTTT CASNDLGRAFF
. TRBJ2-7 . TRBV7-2 TGTGCCAGCAGCTTAGTCGGTTCGGCGACTAGAAACCCCTACGAGCAGTACTTC CASSLVGSATRNPYEQYF
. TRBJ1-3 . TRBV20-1 TGCAGTGCTAGGGCGGGAAACACCATATATTTT CSARAGNTIYF
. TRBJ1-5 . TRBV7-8 TGTGCCAGCAGCTTAGCCACAGCCACCTTTAGCAATCAGCCCCAGCATTTT CASSLATATFSNQPQHF
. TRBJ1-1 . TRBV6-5 TGTGCCACCTCATTCAGTGGCAGCCCGAACACTGAAGCTTTCTTT CATSFSGSPNTEAFF
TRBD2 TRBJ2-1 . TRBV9 TGTGCCAGCAGCGTAGAAATCGGGAGGGCAGGCAATGAGCAGTTCTTC CASSVEIGRAGNEQFF
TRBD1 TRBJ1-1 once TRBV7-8 TGTGCCAGCAGCAAACGGGACAGGTTGAACACTGAAGCTTTCTTT CASSKRDRLNTEAFF
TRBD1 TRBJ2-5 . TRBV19 TGTGCCAGTAGTATAGGGGGCAGGGGGCAAGAGACCCAGTACTTC CASSIGGRGQETQYF
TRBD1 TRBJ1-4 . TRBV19 TGTGCCAGTAGTTTGACAGGGGCGAATGAAAAACTGTTTTTT CASSLTGANEKLFF
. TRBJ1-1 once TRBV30 TGTGCCTGGAAAAGGGTTGGTTCTGCTGAAGCTTTCTTT CAWKRVGSAEAFF
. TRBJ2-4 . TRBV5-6 TGTGCCAGCAGCTTGGCCCTCCAACTAGCCAAAAACATTCAGTACTTC CASSLALQLAKNIQYF
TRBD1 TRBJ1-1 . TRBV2 TGTGCCAGCAGCCCCCGGACAGGGATGAACACTGAAGCTTTCTTT CASSPRTGMNTEAFF
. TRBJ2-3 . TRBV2 TGTGCCTGGTCTAGCACAGATACGCAGTATTTT CAWSSTDTQYF
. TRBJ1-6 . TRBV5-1 TGCGCCAGCAGCTTGGGGGAAGGGTCACCCCTCCACTTT CASSLGEGSPLHF
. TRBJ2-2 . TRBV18 TGTGCCAGCTCACCTAGATTGGGGCCCGGGGAGCTGTTTTTT CASSPRLGPGELFF
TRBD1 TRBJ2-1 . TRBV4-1 TGCGCCAGCAGCCCGAGGGACAGCTCCTACAATGAGCAGTTCTTC CASSPRDSSYNEQFF
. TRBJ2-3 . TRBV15 TGTGCCACCAGCAGAGAAACAGATACGCAGTATTTT CATSRETDTQYF
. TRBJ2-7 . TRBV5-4 TGTGCCAGCAGCTTGCGAGCAGGCTCCTACGAGCAGTACTTC CASSLRAGSYEQYF